The sequence of this T cell receptor beta chain was determined in a study of graft-versus-host responses after intestinal transplantation. Across the whole study: Recipients uniformly received anti-thymocyte globulin induction, followed by tacrolimus and steroids for 2 to 4 years.

The germline V gene has CDR1 MDHEN and CDR2 SYDVKM. Trimming removed 3 bases at V and 4 bases at J, with 12 bases between. This CDR3 spans 15 amino acids. In regard to this clone: No antigen is known for it.

Some clones are missing from TCRdb's copy, which holds only in-frame ones; the method was immunoSEQ multiplex PCR. The sample has roughly 120,000 clones; about 95% are singletons. Sequenced here: unstimulated CD8+ T cells sorted from spleen or lymph node cells, sampled before intestinal transplant. The genes are TRBV28 and TRBJ2-2, with D perhaps given as TRBD1 or TRBD2 (5 bases each). This sequence was found in a human donor who received an intestinal transplant. The CDR3 here is CASSLWGLGTGELFF. CDR3 nucleotide sequence: TGTGCCAGCAGTTTGTGGGGGTTGGGCACCGGGGAGCTGTTTTTT.